The 16 T cell receptor beta chains below were found in one sample sequenced in a study of human T cells and chemical hapten exposure. TCRdb reprocessed the RACE reads via MiXCR and lists one record per CDR3 protein. The table has around 77,000 distinct CDR3 sequences, 9.8% seen once. Time point denoted: patch test 1, 2 weeks after DPC sensitization. The treatment is: therapeutic diphenylcyclopropenone sensitization with weekly scalp DPC. This material consisted of whole blood, taken in connection with sensitization to the hapten diphenylcyclopropenone (DPC). These receptors were taken from a middle-aged woman with alopecia areata. Some clones in this sample may be carry-over from other donors' samples.

This clonotype has ten or more counts. The genes are TRBV27 and TRBJ1-5, with a possible D match to TRBD1 (6 bases). Trimming shortened V by 8 bases and J by 3 bases, and 14 bases separated the two germline ends. The CDR3 loop spans 14 amino acids. Looked up from germline, CDR1 is MNHEY and CDR2 is SMNVEV (reference sequence). The CDR3 region is CASSGASANQPQHF. The CDR3 DNA follows: TGTGCCAGCTCAGGGGCTTCGGCCAATCAGCCCCAGCATTTT.

As to this clonotype: This may be a read error, as it is one base from a much larger clone. This chain joins TRBV11-2 and TRBJ2-3, with 8 bases lining up with TRBD2. Losses at the gene ends were 7 bases for V and 2 bases for J; bases not matched to a gene: 11. The germline V gene has CDR1 SGHAT and CDR2 FQNNGV. The CDR3 length is 16 residues. CDR3 in amino acids: CASNRTGGLFTDTQYF. The CDR3 bases are TGTGCCAGCAACCGCACGGGGGGGCTGTTCACAGATACGCAGTATTTT.

This clonotype showed up many times. V and J are TRBV6-1 and TRBJ1-1; 12 positions match TRBD1. This CDR3 spans 16 amino acids. V shed 7 bases and J 0 bases; nucleotides not matched to a gene: 6. Germline-derived CDR1 and CDR2 are MNHNS and SASEGT. CDR3 sequence reads: CASNRDRGLVNTEAFF. In nucleotides, the CDR3 is TGTGCCAGCAATCGGGACAGGGGGCTAGTGAACACTGAAGCTTTCTTT.

This clonotype was seen a handful of times. The CDR3 DNA reads as TGTGCCAGCAGCTTTCTGCCGGACGGGGGGCCCCACTACGAGCAGTACTTC. Translation gives CASSFLPDGGPHYEQYF. The chain combines TRBV7-9 with TRBJ2-7, with D perhaps TRBD2 (7 bases). The V gene's germline CDR1 is SEHNR and CDR2 FQNEAQ (reference sequence). The length of the CDR3 is 17 residues. V lost 3 bases and J lost 3, with 21 bases in between.

On this clonotype: The junction does not match germline at one end; this may be a read error. The chain joins TRBV7-8 to TRBJ1-6; 7 nucleotides line up with TRBD1. This CDR3 contains 15 residues. Germline CDR1 and CDR2: SGHVS and FQNEAQ. In DNA, the CDR3 is TGTGCCAGCAGCTTCGGGCAGGGGGTGCCGCCACCCCCCCACTTT. It specifies CASSFGQGVPPPPHF. Filled out from reference TRBV7-8 and TRBJ1-6, the complete variable domain reads GAGVSQSPRYKVAKRGQDVALRCDPISGHVSLFWYQQALGQGPEFLTYFQNEAQLDKSGLPSDRFFAERPEGSVSTLKIQRTQQEDSAVYLCASSFGQGVPPPPHFGNGTRLTVT.

The chain carries TRBV30 and TRBJ1-3; perhaps TRBD1 as D (6 bases). Trimming left V 5 bases short and J 0 bases short, with 17 bases between. This CDR3 is built from 16 residues. Germline CDR1 reads GTSNPN; CDR2 reads SVGIG (reference sequence). The CDR3 nucleotides are TGTGCCTGGGCGCCGGGACACGAAGACTCTGGAAACACCATATATTTT. Encoded protein: CAWAPGHEDSGNTIYF.

The chain employs TRBV9 and TRBJ2-6; weak D call: TRBD2 (7 bases). Trimming took 4 bases from V and 0 from J, leaving 20 bases between them. The length of the CDR3 is 19 residues. Germline V lookup: CDR1 SGDLS, CDR2 YYNGEE. The CDR3: CASSPVGGAYYSGANVLTF. The CDR3 bases are TGTGCCAGCAGCCCCGTTGGGGGGGCCTACTACTCTGGGGCCAACGTCCTGACTTTC.

The genes are TRBV29-1 and TRBJ1-1; D is possibly TRBD1 (5 bases). The germline gives CDR1 SQVTM, CDR2 ANQGSEA. The V end was cut by 7 bases, the J end by 13 bases, with 19 bases between. This CDR3 is 11 amino acids long. The CDR3 loop reads CSGVEDTVVFF. The CDR3 bases are TGCAGCGGGGTTGAGGACACGGTAGTTTTCTTT. The entire variable domain, with the rest obtained from reference TRBV29-1 and TRBJ1-1, is as follows: SAVISQKPSRDICQRGTSLTIQCQVDSQVTMMFWYRQQPGQSLTLIATANQGSEATYESGFVIDKFPISRPNLTFSTLTVSNMSPEDSSIYLCSGVEDTVVFFGQGTRLTVV.

This clonotype turned up a few times. This chain joins TRBV3-1 and TRBJ2-3; D is perhaps TRBD2 (5 bases). The length of the CDR3 is 13 residues. Trimming shortened V by 2 bases and J by 5 bases, and 8 bases separated the two germline ends. Per the germline V gene, CDR1 is LGHDT and CDR2 is YNNKEL (reference sequence). In nucleotides, the CDR3 is TGTGCCAGCAGCCAACGCGGAGGAGATACGCAGTATTTT. It codes for CASSQRGGDTQYF.

The chain couples TRBV7-2 to TRBJ1-1; D may be TRBD1 (5 bases). Trimming shortened V by 2 bases and J by 5 bases, and 21 bases separated the two germline ends. From germline, CDR1 is SGHTA and CDR2 FQGNSA. This CDR3 is 17 amino acids long. CDR3 DNA: TGTGCCAGCAGCTTAAGGCGGGGCAGGGACTCTTTTACTGAAGCTTTCTTT. Protein product: CASSLRRGRDSFTEAFF. Together with reference TRBV7-2 and TRBJ1-1, the CDR3 gives the full variable domain: GAGVSQSPSNKVTEKGKDVELRCDPISGHTALYWYRQSLGQGLEFLIYFQGNSAPDKSGLPSDRFSAERTGGSVSTLTIQRTQQEDSAVYLCASSLRRGRDSFTEAFFGQGTRLTVV.

J is TRBJ2-6 and V is TRBV6-2 or TRBV6-3; unclear D gene. Germline V gene sequence: CDR1 MNHEY, CDR2 SVGEGT. The CDR3 length is 12 residues. V was shortened by 5 bases and J by 4 bases, with 3 bases between the two germline ends. For the CDR3, the DNA is TGTGCCAGCAGTAAGGGGGCCAACGTCCTGACTTTC. It translates to CASSKGANVLTF.

This clonotype was found a few times. V usage is TRBV6-6 and J usage is TRBJ2-2, with TRBD1 matching 10 bases. V was pared by 8 bases and J by 3 bases, with 6 bases of the junction left unmatched. The CDR3 covers 15 residues. Germline V CDR1 and CDR2: MNHNY, SVGAGI (reference sequence). CDR3 coding DNA: TGTGCCAGCCGATGGACAGGGGGGGACACCGGGGAGCTGTTTTTT. Translated: CASRWTGGDTGELFF.

This clonotype showed up many times. This chain uses TRBV2 with TRBJ1-6, with 8 bases that match TRBD1. CDR3 length equals 14 residues. Germline V gene lookup returns CDR1 SNHLY and CDR2 FYNNEI. Trimming at V came to 6 bases and at J to 6 bases, leaving 4 bases not matched to a gene. CDR3: CASRGQAFNSPLHF. The CDR3 nucleotides are TGTGCCAGCAGGGGACAGGCCTTTAATTCACCCCTCCACTTT.

The DNA for the CDR3 is TGTGCCAGCAGCTTCGAGGGGGGTCACACTGAAGCTTTCTTT. It specifies CASSFEGGHTEAFF. V and J are TRBV7-9 and TRBJ1-1; TRBD1 might be the D (6 bases). Looked up from germline, CDR1 is SEHNR and CDR2 is FQNEAQ (reference sequence). The V end lost 3 bases, the J end lost 3 bases, and 11 bases lay between the germline ends. The length of the CDR3 is 14 residues.

Details on this clonotype: This may stem from a read error, because a much larger clone lies one nucleotide away. The CDR3 nucleotides are TGTGCCGGCGGGGGGGCCTTAAGAAATATGCAGTATTTT. Translated, it gives CAGGGALRNMQYF. This rearrangement joins TRBV6-6 to TRBJ2-3; TRBD2 aligns across 9 bases. The CDR3 has 13 amino acids. Germline-derived CDR1 and CDR2 are MNHNY and SVGAGI (reference sequence). Trimming took 11 bases from V and 11 from J; bases not matched to a gene: 14.

The rearrangement uses TRBV11-2 and TRBJ2-1, with 7 bases lining up with TRBD1. This CDR3 region has 18 residues. The germline V gene encodes CDR1 SGHAT and CDR2 FQNNGV. With 0 bases clipped from V and 1 base from J, the junction kept 9 bases outside the gene matches. The CDR3, as DNA: TGTGCCAGCAGCTTAGATAACGACAGGGTATGGTCCTACAATGAGCAGTTCTTC. As protein: CASSLDNDRVWSYNEQFF. The full variable domain, in which reference TRBV11-2 and TRBJ2-1 provide the parts outside the CDR3, is EAGVAQSPRYKIIEKRQSVAFWCNPISGHATLYWYQQILGQGPKLLIQFQNNGVVDDSQLPKDRFSAERLKGVDSTLKIQPAKLEDSAVYLCASSLDNDRVWSYNEQFFGPGTRLTVL.